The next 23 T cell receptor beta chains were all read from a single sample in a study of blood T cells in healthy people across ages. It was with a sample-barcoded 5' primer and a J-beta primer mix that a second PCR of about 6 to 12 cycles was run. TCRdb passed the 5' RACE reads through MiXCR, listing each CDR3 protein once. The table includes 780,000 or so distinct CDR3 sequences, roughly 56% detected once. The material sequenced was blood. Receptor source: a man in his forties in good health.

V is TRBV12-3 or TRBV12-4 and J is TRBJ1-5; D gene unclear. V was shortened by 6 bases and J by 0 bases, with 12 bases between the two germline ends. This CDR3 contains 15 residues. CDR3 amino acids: CASSPPYPSNQPQHF. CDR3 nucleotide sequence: TGTGCCAGCAGCCCTCCTTACCCTAGCAATCAGCCCCAGCATTTT.

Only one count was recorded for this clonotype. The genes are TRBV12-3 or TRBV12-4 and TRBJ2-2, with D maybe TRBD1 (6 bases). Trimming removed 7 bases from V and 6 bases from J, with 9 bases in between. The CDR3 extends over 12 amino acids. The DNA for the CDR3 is TGTGCCAGCACCTCAGGGGCCGGGGAGCTGTTTTTT. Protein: CASTSGAGELFF.

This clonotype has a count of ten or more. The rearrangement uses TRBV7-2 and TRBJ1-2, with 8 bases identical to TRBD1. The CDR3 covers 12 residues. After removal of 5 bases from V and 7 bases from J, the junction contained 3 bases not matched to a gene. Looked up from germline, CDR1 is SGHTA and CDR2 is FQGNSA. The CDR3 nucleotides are TGTGCCAGCAGCCAGGACAGGGTTGGCTACACCTTC. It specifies CASSQDRVGYTF.

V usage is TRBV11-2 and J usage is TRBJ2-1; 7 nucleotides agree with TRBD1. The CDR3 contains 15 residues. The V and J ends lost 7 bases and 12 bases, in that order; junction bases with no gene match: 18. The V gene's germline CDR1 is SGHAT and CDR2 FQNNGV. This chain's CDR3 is CASKGPGQTSIGQFF. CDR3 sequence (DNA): TGTGCCAGCAAGGGGCCGGGACAGACTTCTATTGGGCAGTTCTTC.

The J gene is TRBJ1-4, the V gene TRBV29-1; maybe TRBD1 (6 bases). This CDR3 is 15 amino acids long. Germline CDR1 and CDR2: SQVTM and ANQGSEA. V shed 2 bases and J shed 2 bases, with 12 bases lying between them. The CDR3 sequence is CSVELGGTTNEKLFF. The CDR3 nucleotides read TGCAGCGTTGAACTCGGGGGCACTACTAATGAAAAACTGTTTTTT. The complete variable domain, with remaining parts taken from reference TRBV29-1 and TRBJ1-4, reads SAVISQKPSRDICQRGTSLTIQCQVDSQVTMMFWYRQQPGQSLTLIATANQGSEATYESGFVIDKFPISRPNLTFSTLTVSNMSPEDSSIYLCSVELGGTTNEKLFFGSGTQLSVL.

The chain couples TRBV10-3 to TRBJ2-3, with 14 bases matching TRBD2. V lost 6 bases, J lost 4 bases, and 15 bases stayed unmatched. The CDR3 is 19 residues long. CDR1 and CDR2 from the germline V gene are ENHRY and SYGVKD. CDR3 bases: TGTGCCATCAGACCGGACCCGACTAGCGGGAGGGCCGCGGCAGATACGCAGTATTTT. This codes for CAIRPDPTSGRAAADTQYF.

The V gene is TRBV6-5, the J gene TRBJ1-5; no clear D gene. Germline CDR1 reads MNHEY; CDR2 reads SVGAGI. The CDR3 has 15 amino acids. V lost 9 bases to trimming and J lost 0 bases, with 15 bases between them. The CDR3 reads CASGLSRDSNQPQHF. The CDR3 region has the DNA TGTGCCAGTGGGTTATCGAGGGATAGCAATCAGCCCCAGCATTTT.

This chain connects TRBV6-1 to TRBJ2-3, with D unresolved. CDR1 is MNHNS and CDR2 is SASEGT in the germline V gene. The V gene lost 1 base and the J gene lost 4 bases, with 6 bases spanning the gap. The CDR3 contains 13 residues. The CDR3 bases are TGTGCCAGCAGTGAAGTCAATCCAGATACGCAGTATTTT. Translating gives CASSEVNPDTQYF.

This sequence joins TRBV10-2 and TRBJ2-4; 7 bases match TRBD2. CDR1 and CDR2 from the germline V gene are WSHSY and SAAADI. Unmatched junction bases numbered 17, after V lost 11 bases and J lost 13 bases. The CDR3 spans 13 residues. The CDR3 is CAGGGSTASEQYF. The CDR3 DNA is TGCGCCGGGGGGGGTTCCACAGCGTCAGAGCAGTACTTC.

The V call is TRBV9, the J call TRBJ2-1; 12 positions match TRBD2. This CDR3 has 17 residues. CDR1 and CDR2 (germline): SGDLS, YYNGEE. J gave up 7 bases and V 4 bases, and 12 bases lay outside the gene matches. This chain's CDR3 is CASSKQVGLAGRNEQFF. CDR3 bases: TGTGCCAGCAGCAAACAGGTAGGACTAGCGGGGAGGAATGAGCAGTTCTTC.

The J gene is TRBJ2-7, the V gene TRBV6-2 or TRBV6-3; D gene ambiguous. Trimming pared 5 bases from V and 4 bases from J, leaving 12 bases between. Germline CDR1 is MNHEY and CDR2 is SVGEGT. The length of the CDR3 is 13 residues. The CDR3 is CASSHWERYEQYF. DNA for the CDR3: TGTGCCAGCAGTCACTGGGAACGATACGAGCAGTACTTC.

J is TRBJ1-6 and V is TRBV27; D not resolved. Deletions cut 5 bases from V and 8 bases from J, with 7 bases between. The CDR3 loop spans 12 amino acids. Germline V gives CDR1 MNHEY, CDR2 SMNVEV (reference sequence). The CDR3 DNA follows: TGTGCCAGCAGTCCGGGGTATTCACCCCTCCACTTT. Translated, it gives CASSPGYSPLHF.

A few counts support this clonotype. CDR3 coding DNA: TGTGCCAGCAGAATTGGCGGAAACACCATATATTTT. This gives the protein CASRIGGNTIYF. The chain carries TRBV12-3 or TRBV12-4 and TRBJ1-3; no reliable D call. The CDR3 sequence is 12 residues long. The germline V and J ends were trimmed by 6 bases and 4 bases, with 7 bases remaining between them.

In DNA form, the CDR3 reads TGTGCCAGCAGCTTAATGGTCTCCGGGGCCAACGTCCTGACTTTC. Translating gives CASSLMVSGANVLTF. The rearrangement joins TRBV11-1 to TRBJ2-6; D is undetermined. The CDR3 has 15 amino acids. CDR1 is SGHAT and CDR2 is FQDESV in the germline V gene (reference sequence). Trimming took 2 bases from V and 4 from J, leaving 9 bases between them. The full variable domain, its missing parts supplied by reference TRBV11-1 and TRBJ2-6, is EAEVAQSPRYKITEKSQAVAFWCDPISGHATLYWYRQILGQGPELLVQFQDESVVDDSQLPKDRFSAERLKGVDSTLKIQPAELGDSAMYLCASSLMVSGANVLTFGAGSRLTVL.

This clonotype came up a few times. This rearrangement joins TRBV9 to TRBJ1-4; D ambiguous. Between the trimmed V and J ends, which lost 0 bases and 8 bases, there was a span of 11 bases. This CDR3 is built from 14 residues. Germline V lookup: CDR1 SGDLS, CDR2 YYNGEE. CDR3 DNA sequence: TGTGCCAGCAGCGTAGATCCACGAGGAGAAAAACTGTTTTTT. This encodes CASSVDPRGEKLFF.

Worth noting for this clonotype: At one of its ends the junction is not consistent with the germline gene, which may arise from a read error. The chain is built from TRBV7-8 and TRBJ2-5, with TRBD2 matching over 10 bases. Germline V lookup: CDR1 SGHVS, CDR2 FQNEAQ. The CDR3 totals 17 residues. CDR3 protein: CASSLNPSGSIQDTQYF. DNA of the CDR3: TGTGCCAGCAGCCTAAACCCTAGCGGGAGTATTCAAGACACCCAGTACTTC.

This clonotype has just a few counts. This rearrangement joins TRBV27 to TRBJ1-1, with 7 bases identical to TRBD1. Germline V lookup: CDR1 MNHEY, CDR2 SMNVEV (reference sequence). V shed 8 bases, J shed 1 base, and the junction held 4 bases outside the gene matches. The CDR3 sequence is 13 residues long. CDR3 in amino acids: CASGTVQNTEAFF. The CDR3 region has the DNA TGTGCCAGCGGGACAGTTCAGAACACTGAAGCTTTCTTT.

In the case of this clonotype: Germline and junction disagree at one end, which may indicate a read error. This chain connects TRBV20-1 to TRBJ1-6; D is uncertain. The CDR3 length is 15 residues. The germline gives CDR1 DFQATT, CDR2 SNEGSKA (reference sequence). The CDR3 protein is CSAKSRADYNSPLHF. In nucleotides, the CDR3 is TGCAGTGCTAAAAGCCGGGCCGATTATAATTCACCCCTCCACTTC.

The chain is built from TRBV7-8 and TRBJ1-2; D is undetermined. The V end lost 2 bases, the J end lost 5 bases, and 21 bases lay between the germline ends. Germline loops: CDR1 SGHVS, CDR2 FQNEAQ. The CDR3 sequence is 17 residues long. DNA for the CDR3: TGTGCCAGCAGCTTAAGGACGAACCGCCGGGCCTTATATGGCTACACCTTC. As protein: CASSLRTNRRALYGYTF.

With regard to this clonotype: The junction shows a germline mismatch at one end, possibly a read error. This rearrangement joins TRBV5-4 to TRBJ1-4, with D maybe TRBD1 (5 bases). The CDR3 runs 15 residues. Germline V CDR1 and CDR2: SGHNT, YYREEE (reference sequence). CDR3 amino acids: CASSLSPTVNEELFF. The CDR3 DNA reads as TGTGCCAGCAGCTTGTCCCCGACAGTAAATGAAGAACTGTTTTTT.

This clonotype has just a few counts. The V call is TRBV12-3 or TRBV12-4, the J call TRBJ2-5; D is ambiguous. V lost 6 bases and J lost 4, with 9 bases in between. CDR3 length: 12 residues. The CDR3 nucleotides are TGTGCCAGCAGCTTTACTCGAGAGACCCAGTACTTC. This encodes CASSFTRETQYF.

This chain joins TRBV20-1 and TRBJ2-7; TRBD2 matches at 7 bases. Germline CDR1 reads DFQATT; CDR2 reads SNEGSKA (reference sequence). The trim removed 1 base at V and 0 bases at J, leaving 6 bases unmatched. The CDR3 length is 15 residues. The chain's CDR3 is CSARAAGANSYEQYF. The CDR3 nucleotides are TGCAGTGCTAGAGCGGCGGGAGCAAACTCCTACGAGCAGTACTTC.

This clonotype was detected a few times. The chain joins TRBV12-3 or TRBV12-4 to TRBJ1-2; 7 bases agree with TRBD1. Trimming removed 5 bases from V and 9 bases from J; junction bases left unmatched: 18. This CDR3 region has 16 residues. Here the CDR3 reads CASSPPSGTEVWSYTF. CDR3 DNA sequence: TGTGCCAGCAGTCCTCCATCCGGGACAGAGGTTTGGAGCTACACCTTC.